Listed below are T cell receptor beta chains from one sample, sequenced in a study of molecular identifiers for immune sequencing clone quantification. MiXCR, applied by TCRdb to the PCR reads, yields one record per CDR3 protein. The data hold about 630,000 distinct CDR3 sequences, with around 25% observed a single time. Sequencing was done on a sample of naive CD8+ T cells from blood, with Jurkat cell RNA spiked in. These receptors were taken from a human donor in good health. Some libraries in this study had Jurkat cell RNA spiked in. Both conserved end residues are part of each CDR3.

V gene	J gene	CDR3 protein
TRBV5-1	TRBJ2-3	CASSLQSGGNTDTQYF
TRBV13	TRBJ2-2	CASRATGNSGELVF
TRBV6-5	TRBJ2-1	CASGFDRGRKDEQFF
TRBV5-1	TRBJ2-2	CASSLRAGAGRTGELFF
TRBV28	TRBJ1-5	CASTPPPYRGPYSNQPQHF
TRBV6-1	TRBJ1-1	CASSEALSPGQLNTEAFF
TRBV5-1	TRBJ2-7	CASSFEAEIYEQYF
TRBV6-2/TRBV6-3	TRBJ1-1	CASSYVLTTEAFF
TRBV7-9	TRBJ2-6	CASSHRDRPSGANVLTF
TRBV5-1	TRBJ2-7	CASSEVPGQAYEQYF
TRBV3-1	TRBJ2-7	CASSPPLGNEQYF
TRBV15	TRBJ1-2	CATSPDRGGYGYTF
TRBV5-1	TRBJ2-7	CASSLGPGTYEQYF
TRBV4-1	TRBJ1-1	CASSQEQGMNTEAFF
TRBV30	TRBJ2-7	CAWSADRGLGEQYF
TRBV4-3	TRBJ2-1	CASSQDRTSGINEQFF
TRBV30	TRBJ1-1	CAWSVEVGRLNTEAFF
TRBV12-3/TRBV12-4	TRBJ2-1	CASSSLAGGRANEQFF
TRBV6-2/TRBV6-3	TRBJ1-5	CASGTGTGAADQPQHF
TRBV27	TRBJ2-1	CASSLFLDTTYNEQFF
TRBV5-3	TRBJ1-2	CASSLGQLYTF
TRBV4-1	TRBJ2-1	CASSQVGQRDYNEQFF
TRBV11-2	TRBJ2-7	CASSLDPGAYEQYF
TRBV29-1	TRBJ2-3	CSVIFRGADTQYF